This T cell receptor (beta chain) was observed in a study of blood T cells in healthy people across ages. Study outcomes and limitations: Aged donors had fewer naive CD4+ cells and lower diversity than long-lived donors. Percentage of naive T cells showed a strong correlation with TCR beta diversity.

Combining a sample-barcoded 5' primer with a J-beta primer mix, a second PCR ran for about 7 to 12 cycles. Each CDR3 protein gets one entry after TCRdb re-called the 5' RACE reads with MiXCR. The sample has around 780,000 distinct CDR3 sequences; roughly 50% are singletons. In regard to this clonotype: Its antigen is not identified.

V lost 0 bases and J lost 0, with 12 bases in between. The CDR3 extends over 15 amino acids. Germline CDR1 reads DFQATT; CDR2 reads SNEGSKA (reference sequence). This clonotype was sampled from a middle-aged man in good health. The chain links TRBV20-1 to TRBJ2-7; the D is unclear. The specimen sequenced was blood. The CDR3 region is CSARDRQLSSYEQYF. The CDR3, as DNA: TGCAGTGCTAGAGATCGGCAGTTAAGCTCCTACGAGCAGTACTTC.